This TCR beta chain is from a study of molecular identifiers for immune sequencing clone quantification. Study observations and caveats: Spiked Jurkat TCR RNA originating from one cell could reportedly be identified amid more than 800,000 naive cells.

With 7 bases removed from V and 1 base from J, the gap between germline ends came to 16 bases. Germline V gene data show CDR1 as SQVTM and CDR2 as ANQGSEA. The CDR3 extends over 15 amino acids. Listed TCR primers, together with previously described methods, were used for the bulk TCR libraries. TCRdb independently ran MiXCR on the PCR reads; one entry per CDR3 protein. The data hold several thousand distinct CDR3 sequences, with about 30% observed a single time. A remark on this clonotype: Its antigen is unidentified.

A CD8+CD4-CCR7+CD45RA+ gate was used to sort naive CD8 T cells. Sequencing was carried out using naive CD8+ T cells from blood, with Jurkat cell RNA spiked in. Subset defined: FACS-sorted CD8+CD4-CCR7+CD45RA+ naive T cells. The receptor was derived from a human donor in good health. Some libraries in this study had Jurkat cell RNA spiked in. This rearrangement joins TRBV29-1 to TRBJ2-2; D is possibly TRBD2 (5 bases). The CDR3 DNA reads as TGCAGCGCTGCAGGACTGTCCCTGAACACCGGGGAGCTGTTTTTT. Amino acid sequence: CSAAGLSLNTGELFF.